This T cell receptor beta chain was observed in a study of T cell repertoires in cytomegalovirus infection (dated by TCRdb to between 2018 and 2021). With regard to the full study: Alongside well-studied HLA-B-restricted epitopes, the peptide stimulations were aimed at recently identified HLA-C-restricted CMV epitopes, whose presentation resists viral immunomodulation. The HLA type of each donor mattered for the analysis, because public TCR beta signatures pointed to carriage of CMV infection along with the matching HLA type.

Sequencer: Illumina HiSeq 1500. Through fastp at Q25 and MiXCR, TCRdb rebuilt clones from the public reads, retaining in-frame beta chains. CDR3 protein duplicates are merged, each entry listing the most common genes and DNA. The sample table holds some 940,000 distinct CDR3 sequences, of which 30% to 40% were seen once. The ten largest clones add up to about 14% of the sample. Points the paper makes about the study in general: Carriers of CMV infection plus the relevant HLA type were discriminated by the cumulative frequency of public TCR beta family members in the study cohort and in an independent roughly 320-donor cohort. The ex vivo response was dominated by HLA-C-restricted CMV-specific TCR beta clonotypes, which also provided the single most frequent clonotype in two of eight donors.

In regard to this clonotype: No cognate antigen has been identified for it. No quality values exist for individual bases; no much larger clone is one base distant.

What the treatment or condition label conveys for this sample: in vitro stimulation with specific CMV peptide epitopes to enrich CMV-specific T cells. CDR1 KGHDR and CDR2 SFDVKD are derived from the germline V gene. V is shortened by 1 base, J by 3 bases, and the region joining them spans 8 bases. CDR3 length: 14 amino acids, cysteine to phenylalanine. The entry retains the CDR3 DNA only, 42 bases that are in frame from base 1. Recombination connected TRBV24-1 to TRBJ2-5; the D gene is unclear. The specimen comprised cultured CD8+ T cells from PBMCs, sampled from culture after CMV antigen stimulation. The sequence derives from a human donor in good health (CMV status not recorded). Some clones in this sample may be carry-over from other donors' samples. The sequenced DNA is TGTGCCACCAGTGATTTACTAAGTGAAGAGACCCAGTACTTC. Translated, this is CATSDLLSEETQYF.